The 5 T cell receptor beta chains reported below all come from one sample, sequenced in a study of T-cell reconstitution after alpha-beta-depleted transplantation in children. TCRbeta library construction was performed incorporating unique molecular identifiers. TCRdb passed the PCR reads through MiXCR, listing each CDR3 protein once. Of 190,000 or so distinct CDR3 sequences in the sample, about 6.8% are singletons; the top ten hold 3%. The sample in question was PBMCs from the stem cell graft donor, obtained from the stem cell graft. The origin of the receptors is a human donor who donated a stem cell graft to a child with Wiskott-Aldrich syndrome.

This clonotype was seen at least ten times. The gene calls are TRBV30 and TRBJ2-7; the D gene is possibly TRBD2 (6 bases). Germline loops: CDR1 GTSNPN, CDR2 SVGIG (reference sequence). The CDR3 sequence is 13 residues long. V was pared by 2 bases and J by 0 bases, with 8 bases between. The CDR3, as DNA: TGTGCCTGGAGTCGGGGGAGCTCCTACGAGCAGTACTTC. Residues: CAWSRGSSYEQYF.

This clonotype has at least ten counts. This chain connects TRBV30 to TRBJ2-2; D is unresolved. The CDR3 is 14 amino acids. The germline V and J ends were trimmed by 8 bases and 1 base, with 14 bases remaining between them. Germline-derived CDR1 and CDR2 are GTSNPN and SVGIG (reference sequence). In DNA, the CDR3 is TGTGCCGCTGACGGACCGGGGAACACCGGGGAGCTGTTTTTT. It encodes CAADGPGNTGELFF.

This clonotype appeared many times. The chain has TRBV5-6 and TRBJ1-5; no firm D call. CDR3 length: 12 residues. From germline, CDR1 is SGHDT and CDR2 YYEEEE. Trimming removed 1 base from V and 4 bases from J, with 3 bases in between. The CDR3 region has the DNA TGTGCCAGCAGCTTGCTTAATCAGCCCCAGCATTTT. Its protein product is CASSLLNQPQHF.

Ten or more counts support this clonotype. The chain links TRBV20-1 to TRBJ1-1; the match to TRBD1 covers 7 bases. Trimming removed 1 base from V and 3 bases from J; junction bases left unmatched: 11. Germline CDR1 DFQATT, CDR2 SNEGSKA (reference sequence). This CDR3 has 16 residues. The CDR3 here is CSARGEDRAWDTEAFF. The CDR3, as DNA: TGCAGTGCTAGAGGTGAAGACAGGGCTTGGGACACTGAAGCTTTCTTT.

This clonotype was recorded many times. The chain combines TRBV29-1 with TRBJ2-3; perhaps TRBD2 as D (6 bases). CDR3 length: 12 amino acids. V lost 5 bases, J lost 5 bases, and 11 bases lay in between. Germline loops: CDR1 SQVTM, CDR2 ANQGSEA. CDR3 nucleotide sequence: TGCAGCGTTTTGAGGGGAGGAGATACGCAGTATTTT. This encodes CSVLRGGDTQYF.